This entry lists 27 T cell receptor beta chains sequenced from one sample in a study of T cells in Graves' hyperthyroidism and ophthalmopathy. TCR beta CDR3 sequences were amplified from RNA transcripts. Primed by the HTBI set, a first-round RT-PCR was run on the TCR CDR3. MiXCR was run by TCRdb on the multiplex PCR reads, yielding one entry per CDR3 protein. The sample records approximately 600,000 distinct CDR3 sequences, roughly 20% being singletons. Sequencing was carried out using blood. These receptor sequences come from a man aged 25 to 40 with Graves' ophthalmopathy.

This clonotype was observed a few times. One end of the junction does not line up with germline, which may come from a read error. The rearrangement uses TRBV3-1 and TRBJ1-4, with a possible D match to TRBD1 (5 bases). Per germline, CDR1 LGHDT and CDR2 YNNKEL (reference sequence). The CDR3 has 18 amino acids. The CDR3 loop is CASNQSFPQGSTNEKLFF. DNA of the CDR3: TGTGCCAGCAACCAAAGTTTTCCCCAGGGTTCGACTAATGAAAAACTGTTTTTT.

This clonotype was counted between two and nine times. This sequence joins TRBV12-3 or TRBV12-4 and TRBJ2-2; the match to TRBD2 covers 7 bases. The CDR3 runs to 14 residues. V lost 4 bases and J lost 2; bases outside the gene matches: 1. CDR3 residues: CASSSTSNTGELFF. CDR3 nucleotides: TGTGCCAGCAGTTCGACTAGCAACACCGGGGAGCTGTTTTTT.

In its sample, this clonotype was seen many times. The gene calls are TRBV11-3 and TRBJ2-1, with no clear D. The CDR3 has 15 amino acids. V was shortened by 4 bases and J by 0 bases, with 10 bases between the two germline ends. Per germline, CDR1 SGHNT and CDR2 YENEEA. DNA of the CDR3: TGTGCCAGCAGCTCCCGTCGGTCCTCCTACAATGAGCAGTTCTTC. The encoded protein is CASSSRRSSYNEQFF.

This chain joins TRBV14 and TRBJ2-4; 8 bases line up with TRBD1. Per germline, CDR1 SGHDN and CDR2 FVKESK. CDR3 length equals 16 residues. J gave up 6 bases and V 4 bases, and 11 bases lay outside the gene matches. This chain's CDR3 is CASSRSQGQDGNIQYF. DNA for the CDR3: TGTGCCAGCAGCCGCTCTCAGGGACAGGATGGAAACATTCAGTACTTC.

This chain joins TRBV5-5 and TRBJ1-6, with D hard to call. The CDR3 is 13 residues long. The germline V gene has CDR1 SGHKS and CDR2 YYEKEE (reference sequence). The V end was cut by 4 bases, the J end by 7 bases, with 9 bases between. CDR3: CASSPEHNSPLHF. In DNA form, the CDR3 reads TGTGCCAGCAGCCCGGAGCACAATTCACCCCTCCACTTT.

CDR3 sequence (DNA): TGCGCCAGCAGCTTAGGACTGTCGGCGGGTTGGACTGAAGCTTTCTTT. It encodes CASSLGLSAGWTEAFF. This chain connects TRBV5-1 to TRBJ1-1; D call uncertain. This CDR3 is built from 16 residues. V was clipped by 2 bases and J by 5 bases, with 19 bases between them. Per the germline V gene, CDR1 is SGHRS and CDR2 is YFSETQ. Together with reference TRBV5-1 and TRBJ1-1, the CDR3 gives the full variable domain: KAGVTQTPRYLIKTRGQQVTLSCSPISGHRSVSWYQQTPGQGLQFLFEYFSETQRNKGNFPGRFSGRQFSNSRSEMNVSTLELGDSALYLCASSLGLSAGWTEAFFGQGTRLTVV.

V gene TRBV20-1 combines with J gene TRBJ2-6; the match to TRBD2 covers 11 bases. With V trimmed by 5 bases and J by 1 base, 10 bases remained unmatched. Germline loops: CDR1 DFQATT, CDR2 SNEGSKA (reference sequence). The CDR3 spans 18 residues. The CDR3 coding sequence is TGCAGTGCTCCACCGTCGTTAGCGGGAGGGTCTGGGGCCAACGTCCTGACTTTC. This translates into CSAPPSLAGGSGANVLTF.

The J gene is TRBJ1-5, the V gene TRBV20-1, with 7 bases fitting TRBD1. There are 13 residues in the CDR3. CDR1 is DFQATT, CDR2 SNEGSKA, per germline (reference sequence). J gave up 6 bases and V 2 bases, and 4 bases lay outside the gene matches. The CDR3 reads CSARKQGRQPQHF. CDR3 DNA: TGCAGTGCTAGAAAACAGGGGCGTCAGCCCCAGCATTTT.

The genes are TRBV2 and TRBJ2-5; D is ambiguous. This CDR3 has 12 residues. V shed 1 base and J shed 6 bases, with 6 bases lying between them. In germline, CDR1 is SNHLY, CDR2 FYNNEI. The CDR3 nucleotides read TGTGCCAGCAGTGAAGTGGGAAAGACCCAGTACTTC. The encoded protein is CASSEVGKTQYF.

The chain combines TRBV9 with TRBJ2-1, with D hard to call. Germline CDR1 and CDR2: SGDLS and YYNGEE. V lost 0 bases and J lost 9, with 4 bases in between. This CDR3 comprises 11 residues. The CDR3 nucleotides read TGTGCCAGCAGCGTAGGAGGTGAGCAGTTCTTC. Protein: CASSVGGEQFF.

The chain links TRBV10-3 to TRBJ1-2, with D possibly matching TRBD1 (5 bases). Germline V CDR1 and CDR2: ENHRY, SYGVKD. Trimming left V 7 bases short and J 2 bases short, with 14 bases between. The length of the CDR3 is 14 residues. This CDR3 is CAITARGMNYGYTF. The CDR3 coding sequence is TGTGCCATCACCGCGCGGGGCATGAACTATGGCTACACCTTC.

This clonotype was recorded many times. J is TRBJ2-2 and V is TRBV20-1, with 9 positions matching TRBD2. Germline V lookup: CDR1 DFQATT, CDR2 SNEGSKA (reference sequence). This CDR3 is 13 amino acids long. J gave up 3 bases and V 6 bases, and 2 bases lay outside the gene matches. The DNA for the CDR3 is TGCAGTGCAAGACTAGCGGACACCGGGGAGCTGTTTTTT. Translated, it gives CSARLADTGELFF.

The chain employs TRBV6-1 and TRBJ1-1; D is possibly TRBD1 (6 bases). Germline V gives CDR1 MNHNS, CDR2 SASEGT. This CDR3 is built from 13 residues. Trimming removed 8 bases at V and 1 base at J, with 11 bases between. The CDR3 loop is CASRGGANTEAFF. CDR3 DNA sequence: TGTGCCAGCCGGGGGGGGGCGAACACTGAAGCTTTCTTT.

This clonotype was picked up a small number of times. The junction differs from germline at one of its ends, possibly a read error. This chain uses TRBV6-2 or TRBV6-3 with TRBJ2-5, with TRBD2 matching over 8 bases. Germline lookup yields CDR1 MNHEY and CDR2 SVGEGT. CDR3 size: 14 residues. CDR3 in amino acids: CASSYSPNGRARDF. Written as DNA, the CDR3 is TGTGCCAGCAGTTACTCGCCTAACGGGAGGGCCAGGGACTTC.

This clonotype showed up just a few times. The chain carries TRBV7-9 and TRBJ2-7, with 7 bases lining up with TRBD2. Per the germline V gene, CDR1 is SEHNR and CDR2 is FQNEAQ (reference sequence). V lost 8 bases to trimming and J lost 9 bases; unmatched junction nucleotides: 10. There are 12 residues in the CDR3. In nucleotides, the CDR3 is TGTGCCAGCCAAGGGAGGGGACGTCTGCAGTACTTC. Its translation is CASQGRGRLQYF.

This clonotype was picked up many times. J is TRBJ2-7 and V is TRBV6-5; D is undetermined. CDR1 is MNHEY and CDR2 is SVGAGI in the germline V gene. V shed 2 bases and J shed 3 bases, with 11 bases lying between them. This CDR3 has 14 residues. The CDR3 DNA reads as TGTGCCAGCAGTTACGGAGCAGGCCTCTACGAGCAGTACTTC. It specifies CASSYGAGLYEQYF.

This clonotype was counted only a few times. V is TRBV4-1 and J is TRBJ1-1; D gene uncertain. The CDR3 sequence is 14 residues long. Trimming removed 1 base from V and 0 bases from J, with 6 bases in between. The germline V gene encodes CDR1 MGHRA and CDR2 YSYEKL. CDR3 amino acids: CASSQGDMNTEAFF. For the CDR3, the DNA is TGCGCCAGCAGCCAAGGAGACATGAACACTGAAGCTTTCTTT.

About this clonotype itself: One base away lies a much larger clone, so this may be a sequencing read error. The J gene is TRBJ1-1, the V gene TRBV24-1, with 8 bases matching TRBD1. The CDR3 loop spans 15 amino acids. Germline trimming cut 3 bases from V and 4 bases from J; bases unmatched to any gene: 6. Germline V lookup: CDR1 KGHDR, CDR2 SFDVKD. CDR3 nucleotide sequence: TGTGCCACCAGTGATGACAGGGGAGAGAGCACTGAAGCTTTCTTT. Translated, it gives CATSDDRGESTEAFF.

This clonotype was seen only a few times. DNA for the CDR3: TGTGCCAGCAGTTCCACCGGGACTAAGGACTACATTCAGTACTTC. It translates to CASSSTGTKDYIQYF. This chain uses TRBV28 with TRBJ2-4; 7 bases are shared with TRBD2. The CDR3 loop spans 15 amino acids. Germline CDR1 MDHEN, CDR2 SYDVKM. With 4 bases clipped from V and 8 bases from J, the junction kept 11 bases outside the gene matches.

This clonotype occurred a few times. The CDR3 spells CAISDKTGVNTEAFF. CDR3 bases: TGTGCCATCAGTGACAAGACAGGGGTGAACACTGAAGCTTTCTTT. The V and J genes are TRBV10-3 and TRBJ1-1, with TRBD1 identical over 8 bases. Germline CDR1 reads ENHRY; CDR2 reads SYGVKD. V lost 3 bases, J lost 0 bases, and 3 bases stayed unmatched. The CDR3 is 15 residues long.

The V gene is TRBV6-5, the J gene TRBJ1-1, with 7 bases aligning to TRBD1. Germline values: CDR1 MNHEY, CDR2 SVGAGI. J was trimmed by 4 bases and V by 2 bases; bases with no gene match: 13. This CDR3 is built from 17 residues. For the CDR3, the DNA is TGTGCCAGCAGTTACCCCATTCCCGGGACAGTCAGCACTGAAGCTTTCTTT. Translation gives CASSYPIPGTVSTEAFF.

This clonotype came up many times. This sequence joins TRBV30 and TRBJ1-2; unclear D gene. Between the trimmed V and J ends, which lost 8 bases and 4 bases, there was a span of 14 bases. CDR1 is GTSNPN, CDR2 SVGIG, per germline (reference sequence). The CDR3 has 12 residues. Here the CDR3 reads CAEGGSGYGYTF. DNA of the CDR3: TGTGCCGAGGGTGGTAGTGGCTATGGCTACACCTTC.

J is TRBJ2-3 and V is TRBV19, with 7 bases matching TRBD1. The germline gives CDR1 LNHDA, CDR2 SQIVND (reference sequence). There are 18 residues in the CDR3. Trimming at V came to 4 bases and at J to 0 bases, leaving 13 bases not matched to a gene. The chain's CDR3 is CASSTLPGQARSTDTQYF. DNA for the CDR3: TGTGCCAGTAGTACCTTACCCGGACAGGCCCGTAGCACAGATACGCAGTATTTT. Combining the CDR3 with reference TRBV19 and TRBJ2-3 gives the whole variable domain DGGITQSPKYLFRKEGQNVTLSCEQNLNHDAMYWYRQDPGQGLRLIYYSQIVNDFQKGDIAEGYSVSREKKESFPLTVTSAQKNPTAFYLCASSTLPGQARSTDTQYFGPGTRLTVL.

This CDR3 is CASSYSRTSPEQYF. DNA for the CDR3: TGTGCCAGCAGTTACTCCCGGACTAGTCCCGAGCAGTACTTC. The gene calls are TRBV6-6 and TRBJ2-7, with TRBD2 identical over 7 bases. The CDR3 is 14 residues long. V trimming: 0 bases; J trimming: 6 bases; junction bases outside the gene matches: 5. Germline V gene data show CDR1 as MNHNY and CDR2 as SVGAGI (reference sequence).

The rearrangement links TRBV7-9 to TRBJ2-1; 12 nucleotides line up with TRBD2. The CDR3 runs 16 residues. Trimming removed 4 bases from V and 8 bases from J; junction bases left unmatched: 9. Germline CDR1 is SEHNR and CDR2 is FQNEAQ (reference sequence). This CDR3 reads CASSSTSGRTRDEQFF. As DNA, the CDR3 is TGTGCCAGCAGCTCAACTAGCGGGAGGACCCGGGATGAGCAGTTCTTC.

This chain connects TRBV12-3 or TRBV12-4 to TRBJ2-1; 9 bases align to TRBD2. This CDR3 has 19 residues. With V trimmed by 5 bases and J by 4 bases, 18 bases remained unmatched. The DNA for the CDR3 is TGTGCCAGCAGTCTTAACATAGGCCGCCGACTAGCGGCTTACAATGAGCAGTTCTTC. This codes for CASSLNIGRRLAAYNEQFF.

The chain has TRBV28 and TRBJ2-7; D not certain. CDR1 is MDHEN and CDR2 is SYDVKM in the germline V gene. The CDR3 sequence is 14 residues long. V lost 11 bases and J 4 bases, leaving 21 bases between the germline ends. The CDR3 DNA sequence: TGTGCCTGCTCCCCGGACCGTATACCTTACGAGCAGTACTTC. Translated: CACSPDRIPYEQYF.